This T cell receptor (beta chain) was identified in a study of blood T cell repertoires in COVID-19. On the study more broadly: There were acute and convalescent COVID-19 samples, and they came from the United States, Italy and Spain. From T cells, B-cell-depleted T cells, or PBMCs came the material, which was cDNA or gDNA.

This CDR3 is 13 amino acids long. CDR1 and CDR2 (germline): MNHEY, SMNVEV (reference sequence). V was pared by 5 bases and J by 9 bases, with 16 bases between. In the authors' methods: Reference gene primer amplification in the assay estimated nucleated cell counts. Sequenced by immunoSEQ multiplex PCR; TCRdb stores in-frame clones only, minus some. The V and J calls and clone size come from that table; D and trimming were worked out from the DNA. The sample consists of about 170,000 clones, more than 75% of them appearing once. During active infection, Seattle patients enrolled and were then monitored through disease.

The chain joins TRBV27 to TRBJ1-1, with D tentatively TRBD1 (5 bases). This clonotype originated in a woman at least 80 years old with COVID-19, enrolled during active disease. Sequencing used peripheral blood. The CDR3, as DNA: TGTGCCAGCAGTCTAACTCCAGGGTACCAAGCTTTCTTT. Translating it yields CASSLTPGYQAFF.